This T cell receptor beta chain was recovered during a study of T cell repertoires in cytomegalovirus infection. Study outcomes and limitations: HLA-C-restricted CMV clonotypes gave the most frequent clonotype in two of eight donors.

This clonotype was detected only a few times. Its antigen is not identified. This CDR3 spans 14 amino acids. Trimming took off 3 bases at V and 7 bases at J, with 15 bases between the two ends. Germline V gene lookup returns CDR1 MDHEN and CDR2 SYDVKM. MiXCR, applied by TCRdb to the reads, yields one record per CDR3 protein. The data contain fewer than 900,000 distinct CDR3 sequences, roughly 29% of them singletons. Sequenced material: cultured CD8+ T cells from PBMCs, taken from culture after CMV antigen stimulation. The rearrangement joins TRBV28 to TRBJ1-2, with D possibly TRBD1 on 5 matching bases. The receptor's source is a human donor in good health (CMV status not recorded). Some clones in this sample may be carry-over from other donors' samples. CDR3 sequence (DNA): TGTGCCAGCAGTTTTCCAGGGAAGGGTGGTGGCTACACCTTC. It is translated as CASSFPGKGGGYTF.